Each of the 3 T cell receptor beta chains below was sequenced from the same sample in a study of blood T cell repertoires in COVID-19. Clones were read by immunoSEQ multiplex PCR, and TCRdb kept only the in-frame ones, dropping some. This table holds approximately 230,000 clones, about 86% found once. The sample was peripheral blood. These receptors came from a man aged 80 or over with acute or convalescent COVID-19.

This chain uses TRBV9 with TRBJ2-7; tentatively, D is TRBD1 (6 bases). Between the trimmed V and J ends, which lost 4 bases and 3 bases, there was a span of 20 bases. Germline assignment: CDR1 SGDLS and CDR2 YYNGEE. This CDR3 spans 16 amino acids. The CDR3 protein is CASSTPCRGFGYEQYF. The CDR3 bases are TGTGCCAGCAGCACCCCGTGCAGGGGATTTGGCTACGAGCAGTACTTC.

The rearrangement uses TRBV7-2 and TRBJ1-1; TRBD1 might be the D (5 bases). Trimming removed 5 bases from V and 5 bases from J, with 15 bases in between. Germline V gene sequence: CDR1 SGHTA, CDR2 FQGNSA. This CDR3 is built from 14 residues. In DNA form, the CDR3 reads TGTGCCAGCAGCCCGGGGGGACGGAGGACTGAAGCTTTCTTT. This encodes CASSPGGRRTEAFF.

This clone is a singleton in its sample. The gene calls are TRBV7-2 and TRBJ1-5; D is perhaps TRBD1 (5 bases). Germline CDR1 reads SGHTA; CDR2 reads FQGNSA. The CDR3 is made up of 16 amino acids. Deletions cut 5 bases from V and 1 base from J, with 15 bases between. The CDR3 DNA sequence: TGTGCCAGCAGCCGTCCCCGGGGGGTGAGCAATCAGCCCCAGCATTTT. It yields the protein CASSRPRGVSNQPQHF.